The T cell receptor (beta chain) under discussion was sequenced for a study of OX40 agonist ivuxolimab in advanced cancers. Regarding the study in general: Ivuxolimab was a fully human IgG2 agonistic monoclonal antibody targeting the costimulatory receptor OX40 (CD134). Peripheral TCRbeta sequencing was intended to test whether TCR sequence diversity was altered and clonal T-cell expansion was caused by ivuxolimab. Of the 50 or so patients in dose escalation, about 20 had hepatocellular carcinoma, some 15 had melanoma, 9 had renal cell carcinoma and 9 had head and neck cancer. Three dose-escalation patients achieved partial responses, one with hepatocellular carcinoma and two with cutaneous melanoma. Patients were allowed to have had prior anti-PD-1, anti-PD-L1 or anti-CTLA-4 therapy, and around two fifths of the dose-escalation patients had been treated with checkpoint inhibitors. The paper describes the monotherapy dose-escalation part (N of about 55 patients) of the phase I trial of ivuxolimab. In the dose-escalation cohort, approximately 82% of patients were male, and the mean age was roughly 60 years with a range of roughly 20 to 85. Intravenous ivuxolimab was administered to patients every 2 weeks at six dose levels: 0.01, 0.1, 0.3, 1.5, 3 and 10 mg/kg. Broad study findings and their caveats: Clonal expansion of both CD4+ and CD8+ blood T cells was observed from baseline to week 6 at doses 0.1 to 3.0 mg/kg. Antigen specificity was not determined for the clonally expanded peripheral T cells. Low levels of normalized T-cell clonal expansion were also seen in some nonresponding patients. After ivuxolimab, expanded clones were on average more numerous among CD8+ T cells than among CD4+ T cells. In the 0.1-3.0 mg/kg groups, partial responders were among the patients with the lowest normalized peripheral clonal expansion, particularly in CD8+ T cells.

Genomic DNA was extracted from sorted cells for sequencing of the TCRbeta CDR3 region. The immunoSEQ Assay was used to sequence the TCRbeta CDR3 regions. TCRdb obtained this table from immuneACCESS and retained in-frame rearrangements with V and J assigned. These tables miss some clones; where compared with another copy, unresolved V genes account for less than half of the shortfall, and the remainder is unexplained. This sample lists 60,000 to 70,000 clones; approximately 89% were detected once. Approximately 12% of the sample is in the top ten clones. Turning to this clone: Its antigen target is currently unknown. No quality values exist for individual bases; no much larger clone is one base distant.

V and J are truncated by 6 bases and 6 bases respectively, leaving an intervening sequence of 12 bases. CDR1 is given as SGHTA and CDR2 as FQGNSA, both from the germline V gene. The CDR3 runs 12 residues from the cysteine to the phenylalanine. Only the CDR3 portion is preserved as DNA: 36 bases, with reading frame beginning at the first base. The trial excluded patients who had a history of autoimmune disease or who were on systemic immunosuppression. Peripheral blood for TCR sequencing was collected from all dose cohorts at baseline, on cycle 4 day 1, and on cycle 7 day 1. The samples were drawn from a first-in-human, open-label, multicenter phase I dose-escalation trial of ivuxolimab. Adults with locally advanced or metastatic head and neck squamous cell, hepatocellular, melanoma or renal cell carcinoma were enrolled in the trial. Before TCR sequencing, CD4+ and CD8+ T cells were separately sorted from peripheral blood.

The TCR sequence derives from an adult with an advanced solid tumor such as melanoma, head and neck, liver or kidney cancer. The specimen comprised CD4+ or CD8+ T cells sorted from blood, sampled in a trial of the OX40 agonist ivuxolimab. The rearrangement joined TRBV7-2 to TRBJ2-7; confidence is insufficient to name the D gene. The bases are TGTGCCAGCAGTCCTAGACCGGGCGAGCAGTACTTC. It translates as CASSPRPGEQYF.